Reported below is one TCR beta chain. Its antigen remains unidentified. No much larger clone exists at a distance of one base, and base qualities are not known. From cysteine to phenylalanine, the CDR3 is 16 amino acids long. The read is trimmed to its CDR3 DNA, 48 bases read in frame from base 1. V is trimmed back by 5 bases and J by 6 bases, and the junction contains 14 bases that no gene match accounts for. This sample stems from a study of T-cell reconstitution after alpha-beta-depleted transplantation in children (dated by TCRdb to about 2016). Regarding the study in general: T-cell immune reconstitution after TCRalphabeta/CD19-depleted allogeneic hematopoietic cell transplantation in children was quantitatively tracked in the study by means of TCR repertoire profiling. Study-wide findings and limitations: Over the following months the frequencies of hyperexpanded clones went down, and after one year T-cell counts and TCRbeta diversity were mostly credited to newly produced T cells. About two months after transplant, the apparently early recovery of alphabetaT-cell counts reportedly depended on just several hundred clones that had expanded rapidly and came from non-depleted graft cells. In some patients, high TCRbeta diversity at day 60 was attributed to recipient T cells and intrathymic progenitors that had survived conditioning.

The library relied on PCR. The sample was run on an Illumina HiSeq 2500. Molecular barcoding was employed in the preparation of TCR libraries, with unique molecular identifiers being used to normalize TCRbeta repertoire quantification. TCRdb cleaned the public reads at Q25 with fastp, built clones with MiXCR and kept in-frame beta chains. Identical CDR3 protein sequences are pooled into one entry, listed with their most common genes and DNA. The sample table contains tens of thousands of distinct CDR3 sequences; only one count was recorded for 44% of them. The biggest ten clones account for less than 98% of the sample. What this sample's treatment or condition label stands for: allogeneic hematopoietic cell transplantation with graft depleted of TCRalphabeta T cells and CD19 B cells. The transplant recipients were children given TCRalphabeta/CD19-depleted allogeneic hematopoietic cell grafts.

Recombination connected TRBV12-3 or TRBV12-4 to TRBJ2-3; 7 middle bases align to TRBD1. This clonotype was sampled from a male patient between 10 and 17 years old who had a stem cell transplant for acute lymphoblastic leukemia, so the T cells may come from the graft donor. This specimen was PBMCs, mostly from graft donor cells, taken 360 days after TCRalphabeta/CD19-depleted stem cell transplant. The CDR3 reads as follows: CASSPPGQIVLDTQYF. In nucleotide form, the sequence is TGTGCCAGCAGTCCACCGGGACAGATAGTTTTGGATACGCAGTATTTT.